One sample yielded the 13 T cell receptor beta chains listed below, sequenced in a study of T cells after yellow fever vaccination. Using its own MiXCR run on the 5' RACE reads, TCRdb lists one record per CDR3 protein. Among 400,000 to 450,000 distinct CDR3 sequences listed, roughly 20% were seen once. Sequencing used PBMCs, obtained before the yellow fever booster vaccination. These receptors all come from a man aged 18-30 years who received the YFV17D yellow fever vaccine.

The CDR3 DNA is TGCGCCAGCAGCCAACCGAGGAGACTAGCGGTCTCCTACGAGCAGTACTTC. Translating gives CASSQPRRLAVSYEQYF. The rearrangement uses TRBV4-3 and TRBJ2-7; 9 bases align to TRBD2. Trimming at V came to 2 bases and at J to 0 bases, leaving 8 bases not matched to a gene. This CDR3 is built from 17 residues. The V gene's germline CDR1 is LGHNA and CDR2 YSLEER.

This clonotype was seen a few times. J is TRBJ1-1 and V is TRBV6-5, with a possible D match to TRBD1 (5 bases). V lost 2 bases and J 6 bases, leaving 22 bases between the germline ends. The CDR3 covers 17 residues. CDR1 is MNHEY, CDR2 SVGAGI, per germline. The CDR3 nucleotides read TGTGCCAGCAGTTACCGTCAGGGAAGGGGTAGGGGATCTGAAGCTTTCTTT. It encodes CASSYRQGRGRGSEAFF.

The chain links TRBV19 to TRBJ2-1; the D gene is possibly TRBD1 (5 bases). The CDR3 is made up of 17 amino acids. Germline V gives CDR1 LNHDA, CDR2 SQIVND (reference sequence). V dropped 1 base and J dropped 7 bases, with 20 bases sitting between them. The CDR3 coding sequence is TGTGCCAGTAGTATAGGGGCAGTCTCACTTTACAGGAATGAGCAGTTCTTC. Protein product: CASSIGAVSLYRNEQFF. The full variable domain, its missing parts supplied by reference TRBV19 and TRBJ2-1, is DGGITQSPKYLFRKEGQNVTLSCEQNLNHDAMYWYRQDPGQGLRLIYYSQIVNDFQKGDIAEGYSVSREKKESFPLTVTSAQKNPTAFYLCASSIGAVSLYRNEQFFGPGTRLTVL.

J is TRBJ1-1 and V is TRBV7-2; D is ambiguous. This CDR3 region has 14 residues. Per the germline V gene, CDR1 is SGHTA and CDR2 is FQGNSA. The germline V and J ends were trimmed by 4 bases and 2 bases, with 11 bases remaining between them. CDR3 nucleotides: TGTGCCAGCAGCTCCGGAAGAGACAACACTGAAGCTTTCTTT. Its protein product is CASSSGRDNTEAFF.

The V gene is TRBV6-1, the J gene TRBJ2-7; no reliable D call. The germline V gene encodes CDR1 MNHNS and CDR2 SASEGT. The CDR3 length is 12 residues. The germline V and J ends were trimmed by 5 bases and 6 bases, with 11 bases remaining between them. As DNA, the CDR3 is TGTGCCAGCAGTCAAGACCGCTCCGAGCAGTACGTC. This gives the protein CASSQDRSEQYV.

This clonotype was recorded at least ten times. J is TRBJ1-2 and V is TRBV6-6, with 8 bases fitting TRBD1. V was pared by 4 bases and J by 8 bases, with 9 bases of the junction left unmatched. This CDR3 is 14 amino acids long. Germline CDR1 is MNHNY and CDR2 is SVGAGI (reference sequence). The CDR3 region has the DNA TGTGCCAGCAGTTTGGGGCAGGGGGCGCGAGGCTACACCTTC. It encodes CASSLGQGARGYTF.

The rearrangement uses TRBV20-1 and TRBJ1-2, with D possibly matching TRBD1 (5 bases). The length of the CDR3 is 14 residues. Germline V lookup: CDR1 DFQATT, CDR2 SNEGSKA (reference sequence). V shed 5 bases and J shed 6 bases, with 19 bases lying between them. The CDR3 DNA reads TGCAGTGCTCAGGATCGGGGGAGGAAGGATGGCTACACCTTC. Encoded protein: CSAQDRGRKDGYTF.

This clonotype has a handful of counts. The chain recombines TRBV20-1 with TRBJ2-1; 7 nucleotides agree with TRBD2. The J segment lost 4 bases and the V segment lost 3 bases, leaving 9 bases of the junction unmatched. Germline-derived CDR1 and CDR2 are DFQATT and SNEGSKA (reference sequence). The CDR3 is made up of 15 amino acids. The CDR3 nucleotides read TGCAGTGCTAGGATGGCTAGCGGAGAGTACAATGAGCAGTTCTTC. This codes for CSARMASGEYNEQFF.

The chain joins TRBV12-3 or TRBV12-4 to TRBJ1-4; unclear D gene. V lost 6 bases to trimming and J lost 10 bases, with 18 bases between them. The CDR3 extends over 14 amino acids. CDR3 DNA: TGTGCCAGCAGGAAGGAACCCTATGATGGAAAACTGTTTTTT. It encodes CASRKEPYDGKLFF.

In this sample, this clonotype turned up a few times. The chain carries TRBV6-2 or TRBV6-3 and TRBJ2-7; maybe TRBD2 (6 bases). This CDR3 contains 14 residues. V lost 5 bases and J lost 1, with 12 bases in between. In germline, CDR1 is MNHEY, CDR2 SVGEGT. DNA of the CDR3: TGTGCCAGCAGTGGGAGGTTAGGATCCTACGAGCAGTACGTC. This codes for CASSGRLGSYEQYV.

V and J are TRBV7-2 and TRBJ1-2; no clear D. The germline V gene encodes CDR1 SGHTA and CDR2 FQGNSA. The length of the CDR3 is 14 residues. The V and J ends lost 5 bases and 8 bases respectively, with 18 bases between them. The CDR3 is CASSTSTGRGGYTF. In nucleotides, the CDR3 is TGTGCCAGCAGCACCTCGACTGGGAGAGGCGGCTACACCTTC.

This clonotype has more than one count but fewer than ten. V and J are TRBV4-1 and TRBJ1-4, with D possibly TRBD1 on 5 matching bases. This CDR3 comprises 15 residues. The germline V and J ends were trimmed by 2 bases and 3 bases, with 10 bases remaining between them. Germline lookup yields CDR1 MGHRA and CDR2 YSYEKL. The CDR3 spells CASSQTSGPNEKLFF. The CDR3 DNA reads TGCGCCAGCAGCCAAACTTCAGGGCCTAATGAAAAACTGTTTTTT.

The V gene is TRBV7-2, the J gene TRBJ2-3; possible D gene TRBD2, 6 bases. Germline-derived CDR1 and CDR2 are SGHTA and FQGNSA. This CDR3 is built from 18 residues. Trimming took off 4 bases at V and 7 bases at J, with 27 bases between the two ends. The CDR3 region has the DNA TGTGCCAGCAGCTCACCTCGGGGAACGCAGGGACGGGGGAATACGCAGTATTTT. It translates to CASSSPRGTQGRGNTQYF.